This T cell receptor beta chain was found in a study of T cells after yellow fever vaccination. The wider study: In the case of low-cell-number fractions, SMART-Seq v4 Ultra Low Input was used for preparation. Study outcomes and limitations: Across the CD4 and CD8 compartments, a small share of clonotypes was present in both. Primary-vaccination clones mostly resurfaced post-booster (about 96% CD4, roughly 90% CD8).

5'RACE template switching produced TCR cDNA carrying a universal primer site and UMIs. MiXCR was run by TCRdb on the 5' RACE reads, yielding one entry per CDR3 protein. This sample has about 550,000 distinct CDR3 sequences, with over 15% found just once. This clonotype occurred a few times. What it recognizes is unknown. Unmatched junction bases numbered 11, after V lost 1 base and J lost 5 bases. CDR3 length: 17 amino acids. Germline assignment: CDR1 SGHKS and CDR2 YYEKEE (reference sequence). The TCR originated in a man aged 25 to 45 who received the YFV17D yellow fever vaccine. This chain joins TRBV5-5 and TRBJ2-1; 8 bases agree with TRBD1. Source: PBMCs, taken 15 days after the yellow fever booster vaccination. DNA of the CDR3: TGTGCCAGCAGCTTGAACCCGTGGCAGGGGGCCCACAATGAGCAGTTCTTC. Protein: CASSLNPWQGAHNEQFF.